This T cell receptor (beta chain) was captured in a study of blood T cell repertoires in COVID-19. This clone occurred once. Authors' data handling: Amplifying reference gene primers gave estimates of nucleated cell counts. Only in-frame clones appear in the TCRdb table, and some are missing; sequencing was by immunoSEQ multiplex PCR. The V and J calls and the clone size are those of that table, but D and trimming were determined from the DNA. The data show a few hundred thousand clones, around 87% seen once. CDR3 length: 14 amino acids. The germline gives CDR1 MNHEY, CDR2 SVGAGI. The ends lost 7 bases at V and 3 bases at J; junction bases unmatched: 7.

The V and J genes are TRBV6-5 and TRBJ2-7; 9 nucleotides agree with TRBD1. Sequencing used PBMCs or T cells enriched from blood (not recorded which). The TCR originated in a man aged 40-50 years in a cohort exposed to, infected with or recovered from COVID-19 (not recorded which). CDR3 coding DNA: TGTGCCAGCAACGCGGGACAGGGCCTCTACGAGCAGTACTTC. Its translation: CASNAGQGLYEQYF.